This TCR beta chain derives from a study of control samples from healthy donors and cancer patients. Sequencing used immunoSEQ multiplex PCR; TCRdb keeps in-frame clones, though not all of them. The table includes roughly 120,000 clones, about nine tenths detected once. The CDR3 totals 14 residues. Losses at the gene ends were 5 bases for V and 7 bases for J; bases not matched to a gene: 6. CDR1 SGHAT and CDR2 FQNNGV come from the germline V gene. The chain has TRBV11-2 and TRBJ1-5; 9 bases agree with TRBD1. The sequenced sample consisted of blood. This TCR came from a human donor in good health. The donor label of this sample is uncertain. As DNA, the CDR3 is TGTGCCAGCAGCGTGGGACAGGGTGGGCAGCCCCAGCATTTT. Its protein product is CASSVGQGGQPQHF.